These T cell receptor beta chains were read from a single sample in a study of cytomegalovirus exposure and HLA in healthy donors. Generated by immunoSEQ multiplex PCR, the TCRdb table keeps only in-frame clones and is missing some. The table includes 100,000 to 150,000 clones, 17% detected once. Material: PBMCs. The receptors originated from a female donor in good health and CMV-seropositive. Each CDR3 is given with its conserved first and last residue. Fields, in order: CDR3 protein, CDR3 DNA, V gene, clone size, J gene, D gene. The D gene is left open where the match is weak. Rows may omit the clone size; those that give it use once, few, many or a size class.

CASSLAGSGNEQFF TGTGCCAGCAGCTTGGCCGGGAGCGGAAATGAGCAGTTCTTC TRBV5-4 few TRBJ2-1 -
CASSSPRGDTQYF TGTGCCAGCAGCTCGCCCCGGGGGGATACGCAGTATTTT TRBV7-6 - TRBJ2-3 -
CASTGTGLYNEQFF TGTGCCAGCACCGGGACAGGTCTCTACAATGAGCAGTTCTTC TRBV25-1 - TRBJ2-1 TRBD1
CASSHSLAGGSLFHTGELFF TGCGCCAGCAGCCATTCTCTAGCGGGGGGCAGTTTATTTCACACCGGGGAGCTGTTTTTT TRBV4-3 - TRBJ2-2 TRBD2
CASSRSRDTYSYEQYF TGCGCCAGCAGCCGGAGTCGGGACACCTATTCCTACGAGCAGTACTTC TRBV4-3 - TRBJ2-7 -
CASSVGTPDTQYF TGTGCCAGTAGTGTAGGGACTCCAGATACGCAGTATTTT TRBV19 - TRBJ2-3 -
CASTPFGQGNTGELFF TGTGCCAGCACCCCCTTTGGCCAGGGTAACACCGGGGAGCTGTTTTTT TRBV28 - TRBJ2-2 -
CASSLEPQGVQYF TGCGCCAGCAGCTTGGAGCCCCAGGGGGTTCAGTACTTC TRBV5-1 few TRBJ2-7 TRBD1
CASIVQGDGQPQHF TGTGCCAGCATCGTACAGGGTGACGGTCAGCCCCAGCATTTT TRBV28 - TRBJ1-5 -
CASSGRTGEKLFF TGTGCCAGCAGCGGACGGACAGGGGAAAAACTGTTTTTT TRBV9 - TRBJ1-4 TRBD1
CASSPPGQYRETQYF TGTGCCAGCTCACCACCGGGACAGTATAGAGAGACCCAGTACTTC TRBV18 few TRBJ2-5 TRBD1
CASSQPLWGQGANTGELFF TGTGCCAGCAGCCAACCACTGTGGGGACAGGGGGCGAACACCGGGGAGCTGTTTTTT TRBV14 many TRBJ2-2 TRBD1
CASSELQGGTDTQYF TGCGCCAGCAGTGAGTTGCAGGGAGGGACAGATACGCAGTATTTT TRBV10-1 - TRBJ2-3 TRBD2
CASSVAVSGYYEQYF TGTGCCAGCAGCGTAGCGGTTAGCGGCTACTACGAGCAGTACTTC TRBV9 few TRBJ2-7 -
CASSQEGGAVNEKLFF TGCGCCAGCAGCCAAGAGGGCGGGGCAGTTAATGAAAAACTGTTTTTT TRBV4-1 few TRBJ1-4 -
CAWSASGAGGFTGELFF TGTGCCTGGAGTGCCTCGGGCGCGGGAGGGTTCACCGGGGAGCTGTTTTTT TRBV30 - TRBJ2-2 TRBD2
CASSSKLTSGGGGSYEQYF TGTGCCAGCAGTTCAAAACTAACTAGCGGAGGAGGGGGCTCCTACGAGCAGTACTTC TRBV27 - TRBJ2-7 TRBD2
CASSQKGHSYNSPLHF TGCGCCAGCAGCCAAAAGGGACACTCCTATAATTCACCCCTCCACTTT TRBV4-1 - TRBJ1-6 -
CASGTGLNQPQHF TGTGCCAGTGGGACAGGGCTCAATCAGCCCCAGCATTTT TRBV2 few TRBJ1-5 TRBD1
CASSLSRDRGYTF TGTGCCAGCAGCTTGTCCCGGGACAGGGGCTACACCTTC TRBV7-6 few TRBJ1-2 TRBD1
CASSLAKTGEQYF TGTGCCAGCAGCTTGGCTAAGACGGGTGAGCAGTACTTC TRBV5-4 few TRBJ2-7 -
CASSLEQGAPGPQAFF TGTGCCAGCAGTTTAGAACAGGGGGCGCCGGGTCCTCAAGCTTTCTTT TRBV28 - TRBJ1-1 TRBD1